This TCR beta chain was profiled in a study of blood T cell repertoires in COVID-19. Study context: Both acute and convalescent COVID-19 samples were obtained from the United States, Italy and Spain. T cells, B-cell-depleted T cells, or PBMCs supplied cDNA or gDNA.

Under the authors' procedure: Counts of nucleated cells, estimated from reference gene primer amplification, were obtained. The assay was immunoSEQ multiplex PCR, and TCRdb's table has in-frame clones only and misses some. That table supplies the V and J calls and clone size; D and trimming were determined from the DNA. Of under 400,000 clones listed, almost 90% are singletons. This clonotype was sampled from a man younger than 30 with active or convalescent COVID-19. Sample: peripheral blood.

The CDR3 nucleotides are TGTGCCAGCAGCCCAGGGACAGGGAGAACTGAAGCTTTCTTT. The encoded protein is CASSPGTGRTEAFF. This chain connects TRBV9 to TRBJ1-1; 9 bases agree with TRBD1. V was pared by 4 bases and J by 5 bases, with 6 bases of the junction left unmatched. Per germline, CDR1 SGDLS and CDR2 YYNGEE. The CDR3 length is 14 residues.